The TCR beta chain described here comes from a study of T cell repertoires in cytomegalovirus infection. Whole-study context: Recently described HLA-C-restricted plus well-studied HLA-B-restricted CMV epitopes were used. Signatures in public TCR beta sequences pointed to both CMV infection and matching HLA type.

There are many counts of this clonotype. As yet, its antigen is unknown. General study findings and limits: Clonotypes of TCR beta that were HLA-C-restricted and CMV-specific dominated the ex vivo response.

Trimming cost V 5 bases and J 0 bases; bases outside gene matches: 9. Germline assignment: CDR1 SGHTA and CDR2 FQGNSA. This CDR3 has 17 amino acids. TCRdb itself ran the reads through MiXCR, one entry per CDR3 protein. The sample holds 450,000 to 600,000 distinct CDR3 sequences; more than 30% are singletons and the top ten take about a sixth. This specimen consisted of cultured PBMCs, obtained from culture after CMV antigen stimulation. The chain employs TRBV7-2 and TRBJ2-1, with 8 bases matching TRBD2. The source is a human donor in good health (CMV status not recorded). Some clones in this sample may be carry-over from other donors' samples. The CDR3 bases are TGTGCCAGCAGCCAGAAGAGCGGGGGAAGCTCCTACAATGAGCAGTTCTTC. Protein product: CASSQKSGGSSYNEQFF.